The T cell receptor beta chain under discussion was sequenced for a study of cytomegalovirus exposure and HLA in healthy donors (TCRdb year 2017). Broadly, across the study: According to an earlier analysis of 550 to 750 of the donors, 150 million to 200 million T cells yielded over 100 million unique TCR beta sequences and more than 250 Gb of sequence data. The study aimed to test whether signatures of past pathogen exposure could be identified by cataloging public T cell receptors. The study used immunosequencing to profile the T cell repertoires of hundreds of subjects and linked those repertoires to cytomegalovirus serostatus. All discovery cohort repertoires had been generated on a single sequencing platform. Rather than drawing on any new phenotypic data, the later analysis identified candidate immune exposures from TCR beta sequences and the way those sequences occurred across donors. An earlier analysis of about 600 of the donors used high-throughput TCR beta sequencing to judge whether each TCR beta V gene segment behaved as functional or pseudogenic. Among roughly 400 genotyped donors of the cohort, an average of about 240,000 unique TCR beta nucleotide sequences were sequenced per donor, 15% to 20% of them non-productive. The genetic ancestry cluster associated with self-reported Caucasian donors included roughly four fifths of the 398 genotyped donors. About 280 gigabases of sequencing data and roughly 80 million unique TCR sequences made up an early release that covered nearly 650 HLA-typed donors. Along with the roughly 670-subject first cohort, a separate validation cohort of over 90 different subjects was used. A later analysis re-examined previously published TCR beta repertoires from around 670 donors and added high-resolution HLA genotyping to investigate patterns of TCR occurrence. The number of donors typed differed by locus, with about 629-630 for A, B, C, DRB1 and DQB1, roughly 520 for DQA1, about 610 for DPA1, and approximately 470 for DPB1. Because of strong linkage in the cohort, roughly five DR-DQ haplotypes were treated as single units for association and clustering. The study combined high-throughput TCR immunosequencing, statistical association of individual TCRs with disease status, and machine learning to predict cytomegalovirus infection status. Class I and class II HLA loci were covered by the typing at four-digit resolution. Donor age, sex, ethnicity and CMV serostatus were collected together with the repertoire data. In a later genetic analysis, genome-wide SNP genotypes for about three fifths of the roughly 670 donors were used, and that subset was treated as a discovery cohort.

About this clone itself: Its antigen target is currently unknown. The sample holds no much larger clone one base away, and base qualities are not on file.

Here is what the overall study found, with its caveats: A later analysis reported that several top co-occurrence clusters appeared linked to parvovirus B19, influenza, CMV and Epstein-Barr virus. HLA typing was unavailable for some donors at each locus, so association tests used only the typed subset. Assigning TCR associations to individual alleles was difficult when HLA alleles, especially DR and DQ, strongly co-occurred. Presence/absence analyses assumed roughly uniform sequencing depth across donors, an assumption that may not hold. Some IMGT-functional V segments, including TRBV6-2 and TRBV6-3, could not be told apart with the 87-base-pair reads, so those segments were excluded. In a later genetic analysis, fewer N-insertions in productive TCRs were reported among donors in an Asian-associated ancestry cluster than the roughly 640-donor mean. A later genetic analysis associated a missense DCLRE1C variant with V-gene and J-gene trimming of TCR beta chains, and an independent cohort replicated the association. Across donors, most TCR sequences were observed very rarely, whereas some public TCRs were present in many individuals. Linkage disequilibrium might explain the correlated functional status among segregating V segments, but an unknown experimental factor could not be ruled out. In the study, around 150 TCR beta chains were listed as associated with cytomegalovirus. A cluster of highly shared sequence variants was judged likely to be a technical artifact of the sequencing pipeline. In a later analysis, HLA-associated TCR beta chains showed more clonal expansion and lower generation probabilities than non-associated chains that were equally common. Cytomegalovirus status was reported to be diagnosed by the classifier with high specificity and sensitivity in both the original and validation cohorts. Most CMV-associated TCR beta chains appeared to be HLA-restricted in a later analysis, and the HLA associations seemed to be driven largely by CMV exposure. In this cohort, only TCR beta chains were sequenced, and detectable features were limited by the absence of alpha or paired-chain data. The only immune exposure information available for the cohort was CMV serostatus. The earlier analysis of some 540 of the donors excluded roughly 17 rarely observed V segments, including chromosome 9 orphons, because counts were too low. A few of the identified cytomegalovirus-associated TCR beta chains were confirmed in vitro to be specific for cytomegalovirus antigens. The authors suggested that the approach could potentially be extended to other disease states and immunological phenotypes. In a later analysis, TCR association rates were found to vary across HLA loci, with the most associated TCRs seen for DRB1 alleles and the fewest for HLA-C alleles. Broadly in line with IMGT annotations, most TCR beta V segments showed up in productive rearrangements about 87% or about 30% of the time in an earlier analysis of several hundred of the donors. A further reported finding was that TCR beta sequences accurately predicted the HLA-A and HLA-B alleles for most subjects in the first cohort. Specific HLA alleles were associated with about 17,000 TCR beta sequences at a false discovery rate of 0.05 in a later analysis.

V lost 4 bases and J lost 3 bases; the stretch between them is 7 bases long. CDR1 SEHNR and CDR2 FQNEAQ were looked up in the germline V gene (reference sequence). The CDR3 measures 13 amino acids from cysteine to phenylalanine. Only CDR3 DNA is held: 39 bases, read in frame from base 1. The cohort was made up of 500 to 850 healthy bone marrow donors. At the time of sampling, all cohort members were nominally healthy, though unrecorded immune exposures were likely present. The donor was CMV seropositive and was included in the group of 250 to 350 seropositive cohort members. Each donor provided a peripheral blood sample, and peripheral blood mononuclear cells were used for TCR beta sequencing. Genomic DNA was extracted from the blood cell samples with the Qiagen DNeasy Blood Extraction Kit. The library was made by the immunoSEQ multiplex PCR assay. The multiplex PCR relied on a mix of 60 forward primers for TCR Vbeta segments and 13 reverse primers for TCR Jbeta segments. The CDR3 region of rearranged TCR beta genes was amplified from genomic DNA with a multiplex PCR assay. The Illumina HiSeq System was used to sequence the amplified TCR beta libraries as 87-base-pair reads. Processing in the source paper ran as follows. A later analysis counted about 76 million unique TCR beta chains across the 666 repertoires, and around 9.9 million of these chains were shared by at least two donors. To remove PCR and sequencing errors, raw reads were error-corrected and collapsed into unique sequences using a nearest-neighbor algorithm that merged closely related sequences. Alignment of CDR3 sequences to IMGT reference sequences was used to assign V, D and J gene segments. Each retained sequence needed at least a six-nucleotide match to both a V gene segment and a J gene segment. Rearrangements were called productive when the CDR3 lacked stop codons and stayed in frame with V and J; all others were non-productive. CDR3 was defined by IMGT convention, running from the second conserved V-encoded cysteine to the conserved J-encoded phenylalanine. The earlier analysis of fewer than 750 of the donors excluded sequences that lacked an unambiguous match to a single V gene segment. An earlier analysis of fewer than 750 of the donors called V segments functional above 56.7% productive rearrangements and segregating when the between-donor standard deviation exceeded 5%. A statistical classification framework was built for diagnosing cytomegalovirus status from the catalog of TCR beta chain sequences. In a later analysis, V and J genes were assigned by comparing TCR nucleotide sequences against IMGT/GENE-DB human TR gene sequences. In a later analysis, CDR3 sequences and most-parsimonious VDJ recombination scenarios were assigned using the TCRdist pipeline. In a later analysis, every TCR beta chain was defined by the combination of its CDR3 amino acid sequence and its V-gene family, and reads without a unique V-gene family were dropped. To address suspected cross-contamination and a sequencing artifact, a later analysis removed over 500 highly shared, low-generation-probability nucleotide sequences. A later analysis calculated a clonal expansion index for each public chain from normalized within-repertoire ranks of inferred template counts. In a later analysis, generation probabilities were computed using a VDJ recombination model fitted to out-of-frame rearrangements, and the results were checked against IGoR. In a later analysis, TCR-TCR, TCR-HLA and TCR-CMV co-occurrence was scored with hypergeometric tests, and a repertoire-size bias correction was applied to TCR pairs. A later analysis estimated false discovery rates by permuting HLA or CMV assignments 20 times. In a later analysis, co-occurring TCRs were grouped with DBSCAN, and TCRdist sequence similarity was added when clustering was performed within HLA-allele-positive subsets. For co-occurrence clustering, repertoires with fewer than 30,000 or more than 120,000 public chains were excluded, along with roughly 5 repertoires with anomalous nucleotide sharing. TCRdb retrieved this table from immuneACCESS and kept in-frame rearrangements only. Not all clones are present; in checked studies, unresolved V genes account for under half, and no reason is known for the remainder. The D gene and trimming were derived from the DNA, and the V and J assignments and clone size from that table. The sample table lists around 150,000 clones, about 78% of them with a count of one. The biggest ten clones account for roughly 4% of the sample.

The chain joins TRBV7-9 to TRBJ1-3; a tentative D match to TRBD1 spans 5 bases. Sequencing was carried out using PBMCs. This TCR derives from a man in his fifties or sixties in good health and CMV-seropositive. The CDR3 protein sequence reads: CASSSGYGNTIYF. At the DNA level, the sequence is TGTGCCAGCAGCTCAGGGTATGGAAACACCATATATTTT.